Following are 29 T cell receptor beta chains from one sample sequenced in a study of T cells in Graves' hyperthyroidism and ophthalmopathy. The source material, RNA transcripts, was used to amplify TCR beta CDR3 regions. HTBI primers drove first-round RT-PCR of the TCR CDR3. MiXCR was run by TCRdb on the multiplex PCR reads, yielding one entry per CDR3 protein. The table shows some 350,000 distinct CDR3 sequences, with roughly an eighth occurring only once. The sample comprised blood. The receptors were sampled from a woman aged 35 to 49 with Graves' ophthalmopathy.

This clonotype has at least ten counts. J is TRBJ2-5 and V is TRBV20-1; no reliable D call. The CDR3 spans 12 residues. Germline assignment: CDR1 DFQATT and CDR2 SNEGSKA (reference sequence). Deletions cut 2 bases from V and 0 bases from J, with 4 bases between. The CDR3 sequence: CSARFYQETQYF. DNA of the CDR3: TGCAGTGCTAGATTCTACCAAGAGACCCAGTACTTC.

In this sample, this clonotype turned up many times. V and J are TRBV28 and TRBJ1-2; 8 bases fit TRBD1. The length of the CDR3 is 13 residues. V was pared by 6 bases and J by 5 bases, with 5 bases of the junction left unmatched. The germline CDR1 and CDR2 sequences are MDHEN and SYDVKM. CDR3 nucleotide sequence: TGTGCCAGCAGCCCTGGACAGGGTTATGGCTACACCTTC. Encoded protein: CASSPGQGYGYTF.

This clonotype was seen ten or more times. V is TRBV7-9 and J is TRBJ2-3; TRBD2 matches at 7 bases. V dropped 2 bases and J dropped 1; count of bases not matched to a gene: 6. The germline V gene has CDR1 SEHNR and CDR2 FQNEAQ (reference sequence). The CDR3 sequence is 16 residues long. In nucleotides, the CDR3 is TGTGCCAGCAGCTTAAGTCGGGCGGGAGGCACAGATACGCAGTATTTT. Protein product: CASSLSRAGGTDTQYF. Full variable domain (remainder filled in from reference TRBV7-9 and TRBJ2-3): DTGVSQNPRHKITKRGQNVTFRCDPISEHNRLYWYRQTLGQGPEFLTYFQNEAQLEKSRLLSDRFSAERPKGSFSTLEIQRTEQGDSAMYLCASSLSRAGGTDTQYFGPGTRLTVL.

This clonotype came up many times. The genes are TRBV24-1 and TRBJ2-7, with 8 bases identical to TRBD1. CDR3 length: 14 residues. J gave up 5 bases and V 4 bases, and 6 bases lay outside the gene matches. CDR1 is KGHDR, CDR2 SFDVKD, per germline. The CDR3 loop is CATSETGDTDEQYF. The CDR3 region has the DNA TGTGCCACCAGTGAGACAGGGGATACGGACGAGCAGTACTTC.

This chain joins TRBV6-1 and TRBJ2-7; D is unresolved. V was shortened by 7 bases and J by 3 bases, with 10 bases between the two germline ends. Germline CDR1 reads MNHNS; CDR2 reads SASEGT. This CDR3 contains 12 residues. Written as DNA, the CDR3 is TGTGCCAGCATTTCGGAAGGCTACGAGCAGTACTTC. Protein sequence: CASISEGYEQYF.

This clonotype was found many times. The chain joins TRBV28 to TRBJ2-1; D tentatively fits TRBD1 or TRBD2 (6 bases each). The CDR3 is 17 residues long. Trimming cost V 4 bases and J 4 bases, with 20 bases left between them. Germline V gene data show CDR1 as MDHEN and CDR2 as SYDVKM. CDR3 protein: CASSSVGGSHIYNEQFF. The CDR3 bases are TGTGCCAGCAGTTCCGTGGGGGGCAGTCATATTTACAATGAGCAGTTCTTC.

The chain couples TRBV18 to TRBJ2-2; D could derive from TRBD1 or TRBD2 (5 bases each). The CDR3 spans 14 residues. Trimming took 3 bases from V and 2 from J, leaving 7 bases between them. Germline V lookup: CDR1 KGHSH, CDR2 LQKENI. The CDR3 DNA reads as TGTGCCAGCTCACCCCGGGGCAACACCGGGGAGCTGTTTTTT. Its translation: CASSPRGNTGELFF.

The rearrangement joins TRBV20-1 to TRBJ2-5, with 10 nucleotides matching TRBD2. Trimming at V came to 2 bases and at J to 5 bases, leaving 8 bases not matched to a gene. The CDR3 length is 15 residues. The germline V gene has CDR1 DFQATT and CDR2 SNEGSKA (reference sequence). CDR3 nucleotides: TGCAGTGCTAGATCAGCGGGAGGGCCGGGGGAGACCCAGTACTTC. Protein sequence: CSARSAGGPGETQYF.

This clonotype was picked up a small number of times. The gene calls are TRBV10-3 and TRBJ2-2, with 9 bases aligning to TRBD2. After removal of 8 bases from V and 6 bases from J, the junction contained 7 bases not matched to a gene. Germline CDR1 is ENHRY and CDR2 is SYGVKD. The CDR3 covers 14 residues. Written as DNA, the CDR3 is TGTGCCATCGAAGGGACTAGCACTGCCGGGGAGCTGTTTTTT. Translation: CAIEGTSTAGELFF.

The chain joins TRBV29-1 to TRBJ2-1; 10 bases align to TRBD1. Germline V gives CDR1 SQVTM, CDR2 ANQGSEA. With 8 bases clipped from V and 6 bases from J, the junction kept 7 bases outside the gene matches. This CDR3 region has 13 residues. The CDR3 loop reads CSSKGTGVNEQFF. CDR3 DNA sequence: TGCAGCTCCAAGGGGACAGGGGTCAATGAGCAGTTCTTC.

As regards this clonotype: At one end the junction does not follow the germline gene, possibly because of a read error. V and J are TRBV15 and TRBJ2-3; 15 bases match TRBD2. The CDR3 covers 15 residues. Germline V gene data show CDR1 as LNHNV and CDR2 as YYDKDF (reference sequence). The DNA for the CDR3 is TGTGTCACCAGCAGGACTAGCGGGGGGGCAGATACGCAGTATTTT. This encodes CVTSRTSGGADTQYF.

At least ten counts were recorded for this clonotype. The chain carries TRBV27 and TRBJ2-1, with D possibly TRBD1 on 6 matching bases. The V end lost 6 bases, the J end lost 6 bases, and 18 bases lay between the germline ends. The CDR3 covers 15 residues. Germline V CDR1 and CDR2: MNHEY, SMNVEV (reference sequence). CDR3 sequence reads: CASSPASGTFNEQFF. The CDR3 DNA follows: TGTGCCAGCAGCCCCGCCTCCGGGACATTCAATGAGCAGTTCTTC.

The chain recombines TRBV10-1 with TRBJ1-5; 7 positions match TRBD1. J was trimmed by 5 bases and V by 6 bases; bases with no gene match: 7. CDR1 is WNHNN, CDR2 SYGVQD, per germline (reference sequence). The CDR3 covers 14 residues. The CDR3 is CASRRTGGHQPQHF. In DNA form, the CDR3 reads TGCGCCAGCAGACGGACAGGAGGACATCAGCCCCAGCATTTT.

This rearrangement joins TRBV7-6 to TRBJ2-1, with 7 bases identical to TRBD1. The V gene end was trimmed by 5 bases and the J gene end by 8 bases; junction bases not matched to a gene: 3. Germline loops: CDR1 SGHVS, CDR2 FNYEAQ. The CDR3 length is 12 residues. CDR3 coding DNA: TGTGCCAGCAGCCCCCAGGGGGATGAGCAGTTCTTC. Amino acids: CASSPQGDEQFF.

The chain carries TRBV7-9 and TRBJ1-2; 7 bases line up with TRBD1. CDR1 SEHNR and CDR2 FQNEAQ come from the germline V gene (reference sequence). The junction had 9 bases not matched to a gene; V was cut back by 5 bases and J by 6 bases. This CDR3 has 14 residues. The CDR3 DNA reads as TGTGCCAGCAGCGCCCAGACAGGGCTAGATGGCTACACCTTC. Its protein is CASSAQTGLDGYTF.

This clonotype has more than one count but fewer than ten. The DNA for the CDR3 is TGTGCCAGCAGCTTAGGGTTGGTGACCCGAAAACCCTATGGCTACACCTTC. Its translation is CASSLGLVTRKPYGYTF. The V and J genes are TRBV11-2 and TRBJ1-2; no firm D call. Per the germline V gene, CDR1 is SGHAT and CDR2 is FQNNGV. The length of the CDR3 is 17 residues. The V gene lost 1 base and the J gene lost 4 bases, with 19 bases spanning the gap. Supplemented by reference TRBV11-2 and TRBJ1-2, the full variable domain reads EAGVAQSPRYKIIEKRQSVAFWCNPISGHATLYWYQQILGQGPKLLIQFQNNGVVDDSQLPKDRFSAERLKGVDSTLKIQPAKLEDSAVYLCASSLGLVTRKPYGYTFGSGTRLTVV.

This clonotype was observed at least ten times. The rearrangement uses TRBV20-1 and TRBJ2-4; D possibly corresponds to TRBD2 (7 bases). CDR1 and CDR2 (germline): DFQATT, SNEGSKA (reference sequence). CDR3 length equals 15 residues. The V end was cut by 0 bases, the J end by 8 bases, with 17 bases between. The CDR3 is CSARDSRGGLHIQYF. The CDR3 DNA is TGCAGTGCTAGAGATTCAAGGGGGGGTTTACACATTCAGTACTTC.

This clonotype was counted at least ten times. V is TRBV11-2 and J is TRBJ2-3, with 12 positions matching TRBD2. The V gene's germline CDR1 is SGHAT and CDR2 FQNNGV. The CDR3 has 16 amino acids. V shed 5 bases, J shed 3 bases, and the junction held 6 bases outside the gene matches. The CDR3 bases are TGTGCCAGCAGCCCATACACTAGCGGGAGGACAGATACGCAGTATTTT. Encoded protein: CASSPYTSGRTDTQYF.

This clonotype was counted between two and nine times. The chain links TRBV12-3 or TRBV12-4 to TRBJ1-2; no reliable D call. Between the trimmed V and J ends, which lost 3 bases and 7 bases, there was a span of 6 bases. The length of the CDR3 is 11 residues. The CDR3 DNA reads TGTGCCAGCAGTTTTTATAGTGGCTACACCTTC. Amino acids: CASSFYSGYTF.

A word on this clonotype: One junction end disagrees with the germline gene, perhaps due to a read error. V and J are TRBV5-1 and TRBJ2-1; a possible D gene is TRBD1 (6 bases). The germline CDR1 and CDR2 sequences are SGHRS and YFSETQ. This CDR3 is 14 amino acids long. The CDR3 DNA reads as TGCGCCAGCACCTTGGGGGCAGGGCTGAATGAGCAGTTCTTC. The encoded protein is CASTLGAGLNEQFF.

In its sample, this clonotype was seen many times. V gene TRBV28 combines with J gene TRBJ2-7; 9 bases agree with TRBD1. V was pared by 6 bases and J by 9 bases, with 15 bases of the junction left unmatched. The CDR3 sequence is 15 residues long. Per the germline V gene, CDR1 is MDHEN and CDR2 is SYDVKM. The CDR3 spells CASSPGTGYIYGQYF. Here the CDR3 DNA reads TGTGCCAGCAGCCCCGGGACAGGGTACATATATGGGCAGTACTTC.

This clonotype was counted between two and nine times. CDR3 protein: CASSRPGQPGNTIYF. The CDR3 region has the DNA TGTGCCAGCTCACGACCGGGACAGCCTGGAAACACCATATATTTT. V and J are TRBV18 and TRBJ1-3; TRBD1 agrees at 7 bases. With 4 bases clipped from V and 2 bases from J, the junction kept 5 bases outside the gene matches. The CDR3 contains 15 residues. CDR1 is KGHSH and CDR2 is LQKENI in the germline V gene.

This clonotype turned up a few times. The V and J genes are TRBV20-1 and TRBJ1-4, with 10 positions matching TRBD1. The germline V gene has CDR1 DFQATT and CDR2 SNEGSKA (reference sequence). V gave up 4 bases and J gave up 10 bases; unmatched junction bases: 9. The CDR3 has 14 residues. CDR3 region: CSAISRQGAGKLFF. The DNA of the CDR3 is TGCAGTGCTATTTCTCGACAGGGGGCAGGAAAACTGTTTTTT.

This clonotype was seen only a few times. The chain has TRBV6-1 and TRBJ2-5; weak D call: TRBD1 (5 bases). V lost 7 bases and J 5 bases, leaving 11 bases between the germline ends. This CDR3 comprises 12 residues. The germline gives CDR1 MNHNS, CDR2 SASEGT. CDR3 region: CASTSPGETQYF. For the CDR3, the DNA is TGTGCCAGCACCTCGCCAGGGGAGACCCAGTACTTC.

The table lists this clonotype with many counts. CDR3 nucleotides: TGCAGTGCCCCCCCGACAGGGGCTAACTATGGCTACACCTTC. It yields the protein CSAPPTGANYGYTF. This chain connects TRBV20-1 to TRBJ1-2; 8 bases agree with TRBD1. This CDR3 has 14 residues. Trimming at V came to 6 bases and at J to 0 bases, leaving 6 bases not matched to a gene. Germline lookup yields CDR1 DFQATT and CDR2 SNEGSKA (reference sequence).

This clonotype was observed a few times. The V and J genes are TRBV13 and TRBJ2-2; 7 bases are a match to TRBD2. This CDR3 comprises 16 residues. The germline gives CDR1 PRHDT, CDR2 FYEKMQ (reference sequence). The V and J ends lost 3 bases and 1 base, in that order; junction bases with no gene match: 5. CDR3 region: CASSLTTSWNTGELFF. CDR3 DNA: TGTGCCAGCAGCTTGACGACTAGCTGGAACACCGGGGAGCTGTTTTTT.

In this sample, this clonotype turned up many times. The chain combines TRBV7-2 with TRBJ2-3; D possibly matches TRBD1 or TRBD2 (6 bases each). With 5 bases removed from V and 1 base from J, the gap between germline ends came to 13 bases. Per germline, CDR1 SGHTA and CDR2 FQGNSA. The CDR3 consists of 15 residues. The CDR3 region has the DNA TGTGCCAGCAGCCAAGGGGGGCCTCGCACAGATACGCAGTATTTT. As protein: CASSQGGPRTDTQYF.

This clonotype was detected many times. This chain links TRBV6-1 with TRBJ1-1; D is ambiguous. Germline V gene sequence: CDR1 MNHNS, CDR2 SASEGT. The CDR3 sequence is 15 residues long. Trimming stripped 5 bases from V and 3 bases from J, with 16 bases between. CDR3 sequence reads: CASSFDPDGYTEAFF. The CDR3 DNA follows: TGTGCCAGCAGTTTTGACCCGGACGGCTACACTGAAGCTTTCTTT.

This clonotype has a count of ten or more. The chain combines TRBV12-3 or TRBV12-4 with TRBJ1-1; 7 nucleotides line up with TRBD1. This CDR3 region has 14 residues. The V and J ends lost 6 bases and 0 bases, in that order; junction bases with no gene match: 4. The CDR3 nucleotides read TGTGCCAGCAGCCGGGACAGCCTGAACACTGAAGCTTTCTTT. Its translation is CASSRDSLNTEAFF.